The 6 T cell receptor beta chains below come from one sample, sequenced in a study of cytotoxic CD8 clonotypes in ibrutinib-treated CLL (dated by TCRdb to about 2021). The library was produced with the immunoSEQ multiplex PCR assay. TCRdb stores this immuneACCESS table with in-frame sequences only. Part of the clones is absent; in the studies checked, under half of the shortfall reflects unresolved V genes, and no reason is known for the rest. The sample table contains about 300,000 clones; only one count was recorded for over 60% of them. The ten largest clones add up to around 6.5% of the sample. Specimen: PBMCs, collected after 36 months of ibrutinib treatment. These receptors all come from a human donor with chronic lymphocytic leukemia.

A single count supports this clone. CDR3 bases: TGTGCCAGCTCACCGGGGGGGAACACAGATACGCAGTATTTT. Protein: CASSPGGNTDTQYF. The chain joins TRBV18 to TRBJ2-3; TRBD2 matches at 7 bases. There are 14 residues in the CDR3. The V gene end was trimmed by 3 bases and the J gene end by 2 bases; junction bases not matched to a gene: 2. Germline V lookup: CDR1 KGHSH, CDR2 LQKENI.

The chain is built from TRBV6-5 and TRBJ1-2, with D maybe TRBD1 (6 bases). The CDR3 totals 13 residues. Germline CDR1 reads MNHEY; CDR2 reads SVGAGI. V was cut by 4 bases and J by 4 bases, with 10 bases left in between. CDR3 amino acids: CASSLGHSYGYTF. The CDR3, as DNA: TGTGCCAGCAGTTTGGGACATTCCTATGGCTACACCTTC.

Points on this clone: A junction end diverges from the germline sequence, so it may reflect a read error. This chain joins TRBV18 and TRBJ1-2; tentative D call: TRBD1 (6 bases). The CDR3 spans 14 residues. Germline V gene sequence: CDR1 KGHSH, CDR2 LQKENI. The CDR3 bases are TGTGCCAGCTCACCACAGGGGGATCACTATGGCCACACCTTC. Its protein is CASSPQGDHYGHTF.

The CDR3: CASSAENTGELFF. As DNA, the CDR3 is TGTGCCAGCAGCGCGGAGAACACCGGGGAGCTGTTTTTT. The rearrangement links TRBV9 to TRBJ2-2, with D uncertain. The CDR3 extends over 13 amino acids. V lost 3 bases, J lost 1 base, and 4 bases lay in between. CDR1 SGDLS and CDR2 YYNGEE come from the germline V gene.

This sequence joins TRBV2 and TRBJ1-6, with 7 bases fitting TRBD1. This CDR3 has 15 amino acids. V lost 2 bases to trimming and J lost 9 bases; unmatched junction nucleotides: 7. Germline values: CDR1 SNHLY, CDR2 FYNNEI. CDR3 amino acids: CASSEIDRAPSPLHF. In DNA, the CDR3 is TGTGCCAGCAGTGAAATTGACAGGGCACCTTCACCCCTCCACTTT.

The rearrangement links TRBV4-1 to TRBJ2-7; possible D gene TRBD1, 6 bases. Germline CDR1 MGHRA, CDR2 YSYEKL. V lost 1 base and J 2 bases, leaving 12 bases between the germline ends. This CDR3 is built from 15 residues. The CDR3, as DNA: TGCGCCAGCAGCCAAGCCGGGACACCCGCCTACGAGCAGTACTTC. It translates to CASSQAGTPAYEQYF.